Sequencing of this T cell receptor (beta chain) was carried out in a study of blood T cell repertoires in COVID-19. Study details: COVID-19 samples collected from the United States, Italy and Spain covered acute and convalescent phases.

Clinical histories supplied by participants themselves formed the basis of cohort assignment. Symptom resolution, clearance, or two negative PCRs marked the recovered donors of Cohort 3. Germline V gives CDR1 SGHRS, CDR2 YFSETQ. Deletions cut 4 bases from V and 7 bases from J, with 29 bases between. The CDR3 consists of 18 residues. Libraries were prepared by immunoSEQ multiplex PCR; TCRdb keeps only in-frame clonotypes and omits some of them. The data show roughly 400,000 clones, around nine tenths seen once. The receptor comes from a woman in her twenties or thirties who had recovered from COVID-19. This chain links TRBV5-1 with TRBJ1-1; the D is unclear. The source material was PBMCs or T cells enriched from blood (not recorded which). CDR3 coding DNA: TGCGCCAGCAGCCGCGTAACCTCCGGAGGCATGGGGAGCAGTGAAGCTTTCTTT. This codes for CASSRVTSGGMGSSEAFF.